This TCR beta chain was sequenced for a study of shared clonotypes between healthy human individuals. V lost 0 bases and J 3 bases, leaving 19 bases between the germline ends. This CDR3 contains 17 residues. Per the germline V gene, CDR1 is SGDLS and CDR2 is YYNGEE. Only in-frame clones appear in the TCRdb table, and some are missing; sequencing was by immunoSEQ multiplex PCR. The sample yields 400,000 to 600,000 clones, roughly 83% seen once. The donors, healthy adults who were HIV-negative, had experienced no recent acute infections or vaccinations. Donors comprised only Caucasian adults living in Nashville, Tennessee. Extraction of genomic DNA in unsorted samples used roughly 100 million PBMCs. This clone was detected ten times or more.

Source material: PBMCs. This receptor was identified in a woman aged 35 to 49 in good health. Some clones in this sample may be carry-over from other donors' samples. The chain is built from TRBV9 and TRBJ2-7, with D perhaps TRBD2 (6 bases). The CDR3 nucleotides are TGTGCCAGCAGCGTAGGGCTAGGAGGGGCAGGGTACTACGAGCAGTACTTC. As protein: CASSVGLGGAGYYEQYF.